The sequence of this TCR beta chain was determined in a study of post-analysis software for immune sequencing data. Across the study: There were relapsing-remitting, secondary progressive and progressive-relapsing multiple sclerosis among the disease courses included.

The sample holds a few counts of this clonotype. The target antigen is unknown. Unique molecular identifiers were carried by the TCR beta cDNA libraries. Input amounts of about 0.85 to 10 million T cells were used. These gave 500,000 or so cDNA molecules, so each molecule approximated one T cell. TCRdb recomputed calls from the PCR reads with MiXCR, one row per CDR3 protein. The table includes about 540,000 distinct CDR3 sequences, under 40% detected once. Regarding the study as a whole: Diversity measured as normalized Chao1 was significantly lower in multiple sclerosis patients than in controls. Batch-matched samples strongly co-clustered by F measure.

The specimen sequenced was blood. The receptor's source is a girl aged 2-17 years with multiple sclerosis.

The CDR3: CATSRDSDRGRVYTF. CDR3 DNA: TGTGCCACCAGCAGAGATTCGGACAGGGGGAGGGTCTACACCTTC. The V call is TRBV15, the J call TRBJ1-2, with 10 bases lining up with TRBD1. CDR1 and CDR2 (germline): LNHNV, YYDKDF (reference sequence). The CDR3 runs 15 residues. V lost 0 bases to trimming and J lost 10 bases; unmatched junction nucleotides: 8.